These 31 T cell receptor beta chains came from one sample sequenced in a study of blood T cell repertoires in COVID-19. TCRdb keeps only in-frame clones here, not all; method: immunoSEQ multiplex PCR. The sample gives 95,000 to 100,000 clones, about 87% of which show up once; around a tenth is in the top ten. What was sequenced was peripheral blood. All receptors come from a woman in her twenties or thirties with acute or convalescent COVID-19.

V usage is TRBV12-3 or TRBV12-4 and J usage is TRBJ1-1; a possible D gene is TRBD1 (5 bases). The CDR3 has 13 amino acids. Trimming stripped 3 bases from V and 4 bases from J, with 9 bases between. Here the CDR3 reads CASSFRQGTEAFF. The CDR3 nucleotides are TGTGCCAGCAGTTTTCGGCAGGGCACTGAAGCTTTCTTT.

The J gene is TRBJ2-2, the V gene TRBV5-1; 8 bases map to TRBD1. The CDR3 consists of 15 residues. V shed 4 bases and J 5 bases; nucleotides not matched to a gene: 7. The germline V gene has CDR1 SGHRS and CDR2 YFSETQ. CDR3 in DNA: TGCGCCAGCAGCACCTCGACAGGGGCAACCGGGGAGCTGTTTTTT. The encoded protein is CASSTSTGATGELFF.

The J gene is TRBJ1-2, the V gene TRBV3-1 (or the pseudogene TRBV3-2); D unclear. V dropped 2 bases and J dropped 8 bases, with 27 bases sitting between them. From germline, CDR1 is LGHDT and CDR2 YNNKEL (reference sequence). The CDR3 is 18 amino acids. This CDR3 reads CASSQNTLAGGGGRGYTF. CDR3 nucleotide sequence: TGTGCCAGCAGCCAAAATACTCTAGCTGGAGGCGGAGGTAGGGGCTACACCTTC.

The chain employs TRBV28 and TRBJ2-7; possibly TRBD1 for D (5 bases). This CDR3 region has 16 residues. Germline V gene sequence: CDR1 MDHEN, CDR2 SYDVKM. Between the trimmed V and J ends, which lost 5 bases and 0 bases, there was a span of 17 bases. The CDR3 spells CASSTAHRGHSYEQYF. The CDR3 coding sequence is TGTGCCAGCAGTACAGCCCACCGTGGACACTCCTACGAGCAGTACTTC.

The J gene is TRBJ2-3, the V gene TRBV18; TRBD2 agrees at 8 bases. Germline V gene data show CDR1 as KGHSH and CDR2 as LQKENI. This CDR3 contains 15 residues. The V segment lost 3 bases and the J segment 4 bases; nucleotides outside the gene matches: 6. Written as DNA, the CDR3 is TGTGCCAGCTCACCTTCGACTAGCGCATCAGATACGCAGTATTTT. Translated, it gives CASSPSTSASDTQYF. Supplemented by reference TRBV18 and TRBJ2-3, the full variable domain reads NAGVMQNPRHLVRRRGQEARLRCSPMKGHSHVYWYRQLPEEGLKFMVYLQKENIIDESGMPKERFSAEFPKEGPSILRIQQVVRGDSAAYFCASSPSTSASDTQYFGPGTRLTVL.

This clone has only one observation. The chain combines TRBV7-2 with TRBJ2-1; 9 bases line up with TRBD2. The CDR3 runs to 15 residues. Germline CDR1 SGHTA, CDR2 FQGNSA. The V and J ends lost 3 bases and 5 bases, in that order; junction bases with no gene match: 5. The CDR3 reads CASSLKAGGNNEQFF. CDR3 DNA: TGTGCCAGCAGCTTGAAAGCGGGGGGAAACAATGAGCAGTTCTTC.

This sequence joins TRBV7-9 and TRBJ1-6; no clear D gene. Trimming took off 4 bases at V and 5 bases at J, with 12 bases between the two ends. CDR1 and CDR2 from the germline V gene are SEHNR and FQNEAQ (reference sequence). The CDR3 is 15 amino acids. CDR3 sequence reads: CASSSRQPHNSPLHF. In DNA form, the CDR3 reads TGTGCCAGCAGCTCTCGACAACCCCATAATTCACCCCTCCACTTT.

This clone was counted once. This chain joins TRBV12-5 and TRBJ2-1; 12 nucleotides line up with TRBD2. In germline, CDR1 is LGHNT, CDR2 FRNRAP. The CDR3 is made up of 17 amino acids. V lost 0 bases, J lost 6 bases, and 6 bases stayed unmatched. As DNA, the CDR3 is TGTGCTAGTGGTTTGGTACTAGGGACTAGCGGGCCCAATGAGCAGTTCTTC. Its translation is CASGLVLGTSGPNEQFF.

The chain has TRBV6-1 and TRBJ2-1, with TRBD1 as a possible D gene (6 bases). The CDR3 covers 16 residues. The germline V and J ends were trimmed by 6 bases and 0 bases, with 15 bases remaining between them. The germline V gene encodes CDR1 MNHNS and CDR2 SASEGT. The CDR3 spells CASREPQGDSYNEQFF. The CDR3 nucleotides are TGTGCCAGCAGGGAACCACAGGGAGACTCCTACAATGAGCAGTTCTTC.

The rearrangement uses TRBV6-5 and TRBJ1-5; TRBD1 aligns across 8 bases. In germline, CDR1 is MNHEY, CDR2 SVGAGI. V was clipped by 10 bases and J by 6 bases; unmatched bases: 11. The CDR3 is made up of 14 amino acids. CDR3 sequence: CATTDRGRFQPQHF. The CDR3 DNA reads TGTGCCACCACCGACAGGGGACGATTTCAGCCCCAGCATTTT.

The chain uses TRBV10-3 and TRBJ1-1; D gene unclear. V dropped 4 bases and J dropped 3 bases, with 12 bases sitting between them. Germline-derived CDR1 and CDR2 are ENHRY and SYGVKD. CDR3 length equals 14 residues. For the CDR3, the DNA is TGTGCCATCAGTGCCGACCCGCGGGACACTGAAGCTTTCTTT. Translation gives CAISADPRDTEAFF.

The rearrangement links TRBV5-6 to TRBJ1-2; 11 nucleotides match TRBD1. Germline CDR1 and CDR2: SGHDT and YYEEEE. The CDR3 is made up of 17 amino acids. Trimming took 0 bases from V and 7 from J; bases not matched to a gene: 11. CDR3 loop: CASSLEGPGTGGIGYTF. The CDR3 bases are TGTGCCAGCAGCTTGGAAGGACCGGGGACAGGGGGAATTGGCTACACCTTC. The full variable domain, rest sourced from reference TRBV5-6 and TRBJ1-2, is DAGVTQSPTHLIKTRGQQVTLRCSPKSGHDTVSWYQQALGQGPQFIFQYYEEEERQRGNFPDRFSGHQFPNYSSELNVNALLLGDSALYLCASSLEGPGTGGIGYTFGSGTRLTVV.

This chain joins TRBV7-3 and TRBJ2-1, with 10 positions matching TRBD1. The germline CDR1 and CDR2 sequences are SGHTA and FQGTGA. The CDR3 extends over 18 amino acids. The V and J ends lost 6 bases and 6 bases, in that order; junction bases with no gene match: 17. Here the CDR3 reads CASRLTTRSGQGSNEQFF. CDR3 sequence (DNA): TGTGCCAGCAGACTAACTACTCGTTCGGGACAGGGGTCCAATGAGCAGTTCTTC.

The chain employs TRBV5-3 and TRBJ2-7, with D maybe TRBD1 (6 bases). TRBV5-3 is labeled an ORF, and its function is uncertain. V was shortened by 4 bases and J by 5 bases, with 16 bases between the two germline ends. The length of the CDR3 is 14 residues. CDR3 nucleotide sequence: TGTGCCAGAAGCCAAACATCATCAGGGGACGAGCAGTACTTC. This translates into CARSQTSSGDEQYF.

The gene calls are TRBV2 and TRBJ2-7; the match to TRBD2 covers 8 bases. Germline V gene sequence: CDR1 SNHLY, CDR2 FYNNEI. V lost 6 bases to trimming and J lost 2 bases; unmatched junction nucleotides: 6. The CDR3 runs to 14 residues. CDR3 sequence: CASSPSGGTYEQYF. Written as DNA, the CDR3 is TGTGCCAGCAGCCCCAGCGGGGGTACCTACGAGCAGTACTTC.

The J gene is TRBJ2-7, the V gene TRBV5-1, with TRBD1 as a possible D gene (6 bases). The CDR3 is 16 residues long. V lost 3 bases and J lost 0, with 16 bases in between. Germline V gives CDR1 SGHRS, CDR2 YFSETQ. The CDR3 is CASSSTVTGSSYEQYF. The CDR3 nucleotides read TGCGCCAGCAGCTCAACTGTTACAGGGAGCTCCTACGAGCAGTACTTC.

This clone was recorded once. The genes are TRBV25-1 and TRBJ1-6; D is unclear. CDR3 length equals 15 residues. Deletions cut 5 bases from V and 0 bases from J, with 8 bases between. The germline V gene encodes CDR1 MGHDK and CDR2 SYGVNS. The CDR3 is CASSLARSYNSPLHF. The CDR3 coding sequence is TGTGCCAGCAGTCTGGCCCGCTCCTATAATTCACCCCTCCACTTT. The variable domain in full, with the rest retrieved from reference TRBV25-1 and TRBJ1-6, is EADIYQTPRYLVIGTGKKITLECSQTMGHDKMYWYQQDPGMELHLIHYSYGVNSTEKGDLSSESTVSRIRTEHFPLTLESARPSHTSQYLCASSLARSYNSPLHFGNGTRLTVT.

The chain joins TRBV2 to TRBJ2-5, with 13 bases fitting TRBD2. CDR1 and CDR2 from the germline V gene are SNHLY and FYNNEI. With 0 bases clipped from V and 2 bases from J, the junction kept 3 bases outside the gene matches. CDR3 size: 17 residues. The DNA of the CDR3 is TGTGCCAGCAGTGAAGCTCTGACTAGCGGGGGGCAAGAGACCCAGTACTTC. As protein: CASSEALTSGGQETQYF.

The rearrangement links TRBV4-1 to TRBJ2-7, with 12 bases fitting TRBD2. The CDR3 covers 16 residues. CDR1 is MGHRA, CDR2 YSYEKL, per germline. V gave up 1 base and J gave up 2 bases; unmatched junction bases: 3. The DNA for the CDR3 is TGCGCCAGCAGCCAAGGCCCTAGCGGGGGGGCCTACGAGCAGTACTTC. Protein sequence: CASSQGPSGGAYEQYF.

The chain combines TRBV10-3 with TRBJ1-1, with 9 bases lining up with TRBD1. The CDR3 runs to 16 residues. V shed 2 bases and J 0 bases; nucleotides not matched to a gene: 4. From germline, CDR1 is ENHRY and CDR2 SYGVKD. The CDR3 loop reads CAISEGTGYMNTEAFF. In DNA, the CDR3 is TGTGCCATCAGTGAGGGGACAGGGTATATGAACACTGAAGCTTTCTTT.

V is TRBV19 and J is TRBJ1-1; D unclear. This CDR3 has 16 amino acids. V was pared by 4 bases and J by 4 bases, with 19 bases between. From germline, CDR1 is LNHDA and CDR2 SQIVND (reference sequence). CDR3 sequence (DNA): TGTGCCAGTAGTACAAACCGCGGGTTCCCGTCCACTGAAGCTTTCTTT. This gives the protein CASSTNRGFPSTEAFF.

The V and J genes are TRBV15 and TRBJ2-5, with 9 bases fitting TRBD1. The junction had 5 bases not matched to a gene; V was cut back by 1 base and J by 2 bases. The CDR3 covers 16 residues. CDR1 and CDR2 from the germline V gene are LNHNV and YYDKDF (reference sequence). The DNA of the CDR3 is TGTGCCACCAGCAGAGGGGGACAGGGAGAACAAGAGACCCAGTACTTC. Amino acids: CATSRGGQGEQETQYF.

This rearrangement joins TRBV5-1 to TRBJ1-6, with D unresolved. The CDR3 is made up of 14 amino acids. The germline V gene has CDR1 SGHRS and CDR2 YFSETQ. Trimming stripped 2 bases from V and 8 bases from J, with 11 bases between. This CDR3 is CASSFAQVDSPLHF. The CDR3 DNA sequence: TGCGCCAGCAGCTTTGCCCAGGTTGATTCACCCCTCCACTTT.

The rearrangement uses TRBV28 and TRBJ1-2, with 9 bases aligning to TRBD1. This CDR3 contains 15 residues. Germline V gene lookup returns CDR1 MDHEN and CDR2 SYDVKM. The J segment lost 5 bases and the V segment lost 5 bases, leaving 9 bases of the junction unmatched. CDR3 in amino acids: CASSVPGTGLYGYTF. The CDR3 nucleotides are TGTGCCAGCAGTGTCCCCGGGACAGGGCTTTATGGCTACACCTTC.

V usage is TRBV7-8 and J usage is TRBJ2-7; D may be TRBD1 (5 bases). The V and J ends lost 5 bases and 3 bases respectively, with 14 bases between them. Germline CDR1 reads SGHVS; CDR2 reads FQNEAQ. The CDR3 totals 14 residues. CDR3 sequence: CASSPSTANYEQYF. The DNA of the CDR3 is TGTGCCAGCAGCCCGTCGACAGCGAACTACGAGCAGTACTTC.

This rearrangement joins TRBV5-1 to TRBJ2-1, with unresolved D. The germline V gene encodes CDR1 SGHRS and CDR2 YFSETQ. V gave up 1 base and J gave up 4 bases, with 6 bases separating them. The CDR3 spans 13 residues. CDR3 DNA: TGCGCCAGCAGCTTGCGGGTTTACAATGAGCAGTTCTTC. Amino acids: CASSLRVYNEQFF.

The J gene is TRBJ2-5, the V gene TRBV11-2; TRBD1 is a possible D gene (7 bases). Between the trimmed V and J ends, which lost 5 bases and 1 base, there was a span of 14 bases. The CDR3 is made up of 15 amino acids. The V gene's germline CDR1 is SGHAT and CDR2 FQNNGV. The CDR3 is CASSLGRDSQETQYF. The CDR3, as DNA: TGTGCCAGCAGCCTTGGGCGGGACAGCCAAGAGACCCAGTACTTC.

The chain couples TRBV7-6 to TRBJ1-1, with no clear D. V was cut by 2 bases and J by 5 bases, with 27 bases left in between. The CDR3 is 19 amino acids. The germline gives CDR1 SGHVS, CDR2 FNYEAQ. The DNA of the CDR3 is TGTGCCAGCAGCTTAACCTCGGGAGGGTACTTTGATTCGGGAACTGAAGCTTTCTTT. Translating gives CASSLTSGGYFDSGTEAFF. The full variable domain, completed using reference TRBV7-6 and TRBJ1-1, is GAGVSQSPRYKVTKRGQDVALRCDPISGHVSLYWYRQALGQGPEFLTYFNYEAQQDKSGLPNDRFSAERPEGSISTLTIQRTEQRDSAMYRCASSLTSGGYFDSGTEAFFGQGTRLTVV.

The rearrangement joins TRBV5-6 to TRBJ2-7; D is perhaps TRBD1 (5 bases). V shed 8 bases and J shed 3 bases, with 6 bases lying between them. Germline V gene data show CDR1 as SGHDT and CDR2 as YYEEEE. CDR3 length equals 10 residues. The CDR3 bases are TGTGCCAGTACAGGCTACGAGCAGTACTTC. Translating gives CASTGYEQYF.

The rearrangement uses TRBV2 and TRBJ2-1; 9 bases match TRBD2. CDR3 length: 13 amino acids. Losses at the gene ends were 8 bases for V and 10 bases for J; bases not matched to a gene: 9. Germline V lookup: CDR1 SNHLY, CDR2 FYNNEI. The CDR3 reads CASGGLAAGEQFF. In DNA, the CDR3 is TGTGCCAGCGGGGGACTAGCTGCTGGGGAGCAGTTCTTC.

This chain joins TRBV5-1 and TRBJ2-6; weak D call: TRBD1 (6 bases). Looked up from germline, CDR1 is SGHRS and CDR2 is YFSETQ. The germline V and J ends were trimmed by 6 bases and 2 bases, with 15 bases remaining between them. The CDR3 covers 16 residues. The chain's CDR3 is CASTRSGVPGANVLTF. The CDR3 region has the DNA TGCGCCAGCACCCGGTCAGGGGTCCCTGGGGCCAACGTCCTGACTTTC.